This record concerns one T cell receptor beta chain sequence. Its antigen is undetermined. Germline CDR1 SGHDN, CDR2 FVKESK. The CDR3 consists of 12 residues. The V end was cut by 1 base, the J end by 7 bases, with 4 bases between. This sample is part of a study of T-cell memory formation after mild COVID-19. The overall study: Largely donor-specific TCR clusters were found.

Study-level results: Pre-infection memory already had some responding clones, implying cross-reactive memory joined. Day 15 to 85 contractors were CD4/CD8 balanced; later expanders leaned CD4+.

Each CDR3 protein gets one entry after TCRdb re-called the 5' RACE reads with MiXCR. The sample holds 110,000 to 150,000 distinct CDR3 sequences, less than 25% seen once. The origin of this receptor is an adult woman who had mild COVID-19 (a few samples of this study predate the infection). Cell type and time point are not known. The sequenced material came from PBMCs or a T cell subset sorted from them (not recorded which). The chain is built from TRBV14 and TRBJ1-4; D remains ambiguous. The CDR3, as DNA: TGTGCCAGCAGCCAAGTGGGTGAAAAACTGTTTTTT. Protein product: CASSQVGEKLFF. The entire variable domain, with the rest obtained from reference TRBV14 and TRBJ1-4, is as follows: EAGVTQFPSHSVIEKGQTVTLRCDPISGHDNLYWYRRVMGKEIKFLLHFVKESKQDESGMPNNRFLAERTGGTYSTLKVQPAELEDSGVYFCASSQVGEKLFFGSGTQLSVL.